Reported below is one TCR beta chain. This may come from a read error, since a much larger clone is one base off. Lacking the conserved final phenylalanine or tryptophan, this CDR3 likely reflects a read error. Full-length variable regions came from constant-region reverse primers plus semi-nested Nested Universal Primer A PCR. TCRdb itself ran the 5' RACE reads through MiXCR, one entry per CDR3 protein. The profile shows about 43,000 distinct CDR3 sequences, more than 20% of them singletons. Trimming took 7 bases from V and 2 from J, leaving 9 bases between them. Per the germline V gene, CDR1 is MNHEY and CDR2 is SMNVEV (reference sequence). The CDR3 extends over 13 amino acids. The sorted Tregs were CD4+CD25+CD127-/low cells.

The receptor was derived from a female donor with breast cancer. V gene TRBV27 combines with J gene TRBJ2-1; no firm D call. The sequenced sample was Tregs sorted from a lymph node. The CDR3 nucleotides are TGTGCCAGCAAAAATAGAGCCTACAATGAGCAGTTCTCC. Translated, it gives CASKNRAYNEQFS.